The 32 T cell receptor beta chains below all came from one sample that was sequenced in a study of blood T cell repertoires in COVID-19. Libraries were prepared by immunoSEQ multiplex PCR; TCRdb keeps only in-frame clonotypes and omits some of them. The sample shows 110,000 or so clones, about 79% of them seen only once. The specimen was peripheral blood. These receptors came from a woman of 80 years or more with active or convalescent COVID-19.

CDR3 DNA sequence: TGCGCCAGCAGCCAAGGGAGGGGCGAGCAGTACTTC. Its protein product is CASSQGRGEQYF. This rearrangement joins TRBV4-1 to TRBJ2-7, with D perhaps matching TRBD2 (6 bases). Trimming took off 1 base at V and 6 bases at J, with 7 bases between the two ends. Germline V gene lookup returns CDR1 MGHRA and CDR2 YSYEKL. The CDR3 runs 12 residues.

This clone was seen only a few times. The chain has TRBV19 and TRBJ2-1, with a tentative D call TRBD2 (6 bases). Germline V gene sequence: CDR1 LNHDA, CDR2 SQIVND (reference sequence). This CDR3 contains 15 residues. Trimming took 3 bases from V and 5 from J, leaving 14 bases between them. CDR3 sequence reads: CASSMTEGPNNEQFF. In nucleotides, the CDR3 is TGTGCCAGTAGTATGACGGAGGGACCCAACAATGAGCAGTTCTTC.

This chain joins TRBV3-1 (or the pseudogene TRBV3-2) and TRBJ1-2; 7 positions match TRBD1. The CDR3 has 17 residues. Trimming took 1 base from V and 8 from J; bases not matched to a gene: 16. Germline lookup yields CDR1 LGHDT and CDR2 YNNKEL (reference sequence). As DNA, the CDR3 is TGTGCCAGCAGCCAAGGAGACAGGGAACCCTACGCCACAGGCTACACCTTC. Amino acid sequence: CASSQGDREPYATGYTF.

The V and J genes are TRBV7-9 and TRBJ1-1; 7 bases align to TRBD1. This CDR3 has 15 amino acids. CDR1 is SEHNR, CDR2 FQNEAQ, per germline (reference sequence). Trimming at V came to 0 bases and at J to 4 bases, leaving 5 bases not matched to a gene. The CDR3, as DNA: TGTGCCAGCAGCTTAGCCGGGACAGTTGGCACTGAAGCTTTCTTT. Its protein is CASSLAGTVGTEAFF.

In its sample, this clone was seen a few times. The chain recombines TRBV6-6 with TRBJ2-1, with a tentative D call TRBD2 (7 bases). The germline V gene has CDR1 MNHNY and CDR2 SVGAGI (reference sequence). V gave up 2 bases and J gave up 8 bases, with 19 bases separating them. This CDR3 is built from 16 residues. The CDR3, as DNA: TGTGCCAGCAGTTACACTTTACAGGGAGGGCCCCATGAGCAGTTCTTC. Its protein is CASSYTLQGGPHEQFF.

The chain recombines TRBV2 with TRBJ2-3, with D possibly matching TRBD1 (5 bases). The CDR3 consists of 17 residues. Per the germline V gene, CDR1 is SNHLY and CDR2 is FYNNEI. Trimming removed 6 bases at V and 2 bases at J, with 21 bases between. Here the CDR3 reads CASRLRQPPLDTDTQYF. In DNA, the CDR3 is TGTGCCAGCAGACTGAGACAGCCACCCCTTGACACAGATACGCAGTATTTT.

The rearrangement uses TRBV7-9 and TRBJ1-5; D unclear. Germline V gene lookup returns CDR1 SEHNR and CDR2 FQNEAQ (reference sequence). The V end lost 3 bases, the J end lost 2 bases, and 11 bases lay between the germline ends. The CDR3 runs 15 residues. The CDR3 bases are TGTGCCAGCAGCTTTTTGGGTCAGGGCAATCAGCCCCAGCATTTT. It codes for CASSFLGQGNQPQHF. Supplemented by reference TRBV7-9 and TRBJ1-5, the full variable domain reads DTGVSQNPRHKITKRGQNVTFRCDPISEHNRLYWYRQTLGQGPEFLTYFQNEAQLEKSRLLSDRFSAERPKGSFSTLEIQRTEQGDSAMYLCASSFLGQGNQPQHFGDGTRLSIL.

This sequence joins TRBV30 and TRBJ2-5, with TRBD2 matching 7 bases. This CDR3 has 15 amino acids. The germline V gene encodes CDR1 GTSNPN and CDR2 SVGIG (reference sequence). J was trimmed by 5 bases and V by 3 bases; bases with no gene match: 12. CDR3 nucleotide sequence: TGTGCCTGGAGCCCAGCGGGATCCCTCCGGGAGACCCAGTACTTC. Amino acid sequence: CAWSPAGSLRETQYF.

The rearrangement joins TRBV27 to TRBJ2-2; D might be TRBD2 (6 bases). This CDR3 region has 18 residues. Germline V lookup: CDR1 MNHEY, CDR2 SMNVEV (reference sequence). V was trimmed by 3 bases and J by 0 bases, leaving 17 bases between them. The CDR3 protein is CASSLWGVGGTNTGELFF. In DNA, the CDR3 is TGTGCCAGCAGTTTGTGGGGCGTTGGGGGGACGAACACCGGGGAGCTGTTTTTT.

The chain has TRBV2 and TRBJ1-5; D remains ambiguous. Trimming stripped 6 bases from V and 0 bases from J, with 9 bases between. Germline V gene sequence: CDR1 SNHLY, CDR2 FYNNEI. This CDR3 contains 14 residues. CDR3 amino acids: CASSLYDSNQPQHF. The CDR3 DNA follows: TGTGCCAGCAGCCTCTACGATAGCAATCAGCCCCAGCATTTT. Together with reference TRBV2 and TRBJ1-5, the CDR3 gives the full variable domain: EPEVTQTPSHQVTQMGQEVILRCVPISNHLYFYWYRQILGQKVEFLVSFYNNEISEKSEIFDDQFSVERPDGSNFTLKIRSTKLEDSAMYFCASSLYDSNQPQHFGDGTRLSIL.

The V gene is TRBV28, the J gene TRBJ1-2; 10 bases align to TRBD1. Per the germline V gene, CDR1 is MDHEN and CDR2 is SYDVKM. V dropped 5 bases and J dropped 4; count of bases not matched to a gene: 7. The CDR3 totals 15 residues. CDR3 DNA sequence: TGTGCCAGCAGTCGGGACAGGGGAAAGGTCTATGGCTACACCTTC. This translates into CASSRDRGKVYGYTF.

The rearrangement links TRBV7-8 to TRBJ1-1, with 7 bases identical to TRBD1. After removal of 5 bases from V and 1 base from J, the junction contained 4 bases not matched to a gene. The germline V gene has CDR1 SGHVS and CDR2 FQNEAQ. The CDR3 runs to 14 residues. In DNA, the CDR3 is TGTGCCAGCAGCCAGGGACAGCAGAACACTGAAGCTTTCTTT. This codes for CASSQGQQNTEAFF.

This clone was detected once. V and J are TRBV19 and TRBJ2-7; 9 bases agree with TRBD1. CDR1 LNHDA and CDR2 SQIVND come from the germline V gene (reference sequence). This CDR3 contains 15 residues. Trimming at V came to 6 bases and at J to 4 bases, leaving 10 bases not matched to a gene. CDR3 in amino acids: CASSNGIGTGYEQYF. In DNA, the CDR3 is TGTGCCAGTAGCAATGGGATAGGGACAGGGTACGAGCAGTACTTC.

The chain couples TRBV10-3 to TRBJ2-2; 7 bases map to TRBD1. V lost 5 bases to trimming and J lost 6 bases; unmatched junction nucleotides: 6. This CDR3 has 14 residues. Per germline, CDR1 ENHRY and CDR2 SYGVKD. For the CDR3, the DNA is TGTGCCATCAGTAGGGACAGAGATCCCGGGGAGCTGTTTTTT. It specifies CAISRDRDPGELFF.

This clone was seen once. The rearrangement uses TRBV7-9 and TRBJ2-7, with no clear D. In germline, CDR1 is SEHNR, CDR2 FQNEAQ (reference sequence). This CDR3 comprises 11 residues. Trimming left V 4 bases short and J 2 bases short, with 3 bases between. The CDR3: CASSSAYEQYF. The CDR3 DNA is TGTGCCAGCAGCTCAGCCTACGAGCAGTACTTC.

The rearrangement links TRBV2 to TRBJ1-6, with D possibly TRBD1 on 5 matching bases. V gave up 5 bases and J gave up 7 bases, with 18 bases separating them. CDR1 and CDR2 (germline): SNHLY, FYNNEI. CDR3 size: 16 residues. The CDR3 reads CASSPDQGFQNSPLHF. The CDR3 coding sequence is TGTGCCAGCAGTCCCGACCAGGGTTTTCAGAATTCACCCCTCCACTTT.

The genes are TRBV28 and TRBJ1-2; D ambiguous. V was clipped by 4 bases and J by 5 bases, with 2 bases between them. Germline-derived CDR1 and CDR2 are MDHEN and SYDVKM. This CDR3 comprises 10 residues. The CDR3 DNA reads TGTGCCAGCAGTTCGTATGGCTACACCTTC. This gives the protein CASSSYGYTF.

The CDR3 DNA reads TGTGCCAGCAGCCAGCGAGGGACTAGCGGGAGGGCCGGGTCACATGAGCAGTTCTTC. Its translation is CASSQRGTSGRAGSHEQFF. The rearrangement joins TRBV3-1 (or the pseudogene TRBV3-2) to TRBJ2-1; 16 nucleotides agree with TRBD2. CDR3 size: 19 residues. V dropped 3 bases and J dropped 8; count of bases not matched to a gene: 13. Germline V gene lookup returns CDR1 LGHDT and CDR2 YNNKEL (reference sequence).

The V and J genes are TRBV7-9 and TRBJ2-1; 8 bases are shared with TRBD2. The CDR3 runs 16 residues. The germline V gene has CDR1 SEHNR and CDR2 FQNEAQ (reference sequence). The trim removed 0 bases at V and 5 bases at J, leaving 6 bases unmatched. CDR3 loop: CASSLAAREVDNEQFF. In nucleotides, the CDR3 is TGTGCCAGCAGCTTAGCGGCGCGGGAGGTTGACAATGAGCAGTTCTTC. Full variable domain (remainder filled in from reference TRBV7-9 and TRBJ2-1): DTGVSQNPRHKITKRGQNVTFRCDPISEHNRLYWYRQTLGQGPEFLTYFQNEAQLEKSRLLSDRFSAERPKGSFSTLEIQRTEQGDSAMYLCASSLAAREVDNEQFFGPGTRLTVL.

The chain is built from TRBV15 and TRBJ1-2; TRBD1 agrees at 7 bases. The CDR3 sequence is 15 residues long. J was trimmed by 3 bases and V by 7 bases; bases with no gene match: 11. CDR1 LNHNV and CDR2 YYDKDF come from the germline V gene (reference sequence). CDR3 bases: TGTGCCACCACACCTTCGGGACAGTCTTACTATGGCTACACCTTC. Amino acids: CATTPSGQSYYGYTF.

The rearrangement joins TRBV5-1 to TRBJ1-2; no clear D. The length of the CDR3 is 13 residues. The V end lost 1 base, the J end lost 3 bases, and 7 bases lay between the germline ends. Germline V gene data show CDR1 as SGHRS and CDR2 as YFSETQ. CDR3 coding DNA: TGCGCCAGCAGCTTGACTGAATACTATGGCTACACCTTC. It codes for CASSLTEYYGYTF.

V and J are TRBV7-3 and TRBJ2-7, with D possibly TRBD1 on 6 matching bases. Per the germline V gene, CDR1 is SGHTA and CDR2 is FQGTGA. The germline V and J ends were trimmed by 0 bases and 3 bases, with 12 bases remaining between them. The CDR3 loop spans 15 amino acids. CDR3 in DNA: TGTGCCAGCAGCTTAACTGTCGGACAGCACTACGAGCAGTACTTC. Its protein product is CASSLTVGQHYEQYF. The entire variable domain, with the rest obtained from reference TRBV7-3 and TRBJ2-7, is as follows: GAGVSQTPSNKVTEKGKYVELRCDPISGHTALYWYRQSLGQGPEFLIYFQGTGAADDSGLPNDRFFAVRPEGSVSTLKIQRTERGDSAVYLCASSLTVGQHYEQYFGPGTRLTVT.

The CDR3 loop reads CAWSHTYRGHNGYTF. The CDR3 coding sequence is TGTGCCTGGAGCCATACTTACAGGGGGCATAATGGCTACACCTTC. The chain employs TRBV30 and TRBJ1-2; 9 bases are shared with TRBD1. The germline CDR1 and CDR2 sequences are GTSNPN and SVGIG (reference sequence). Trimming removed 3 bases from V and 6 bases from J; junction bases left unmatched: 11. The CDR3 has 15 amino acids.

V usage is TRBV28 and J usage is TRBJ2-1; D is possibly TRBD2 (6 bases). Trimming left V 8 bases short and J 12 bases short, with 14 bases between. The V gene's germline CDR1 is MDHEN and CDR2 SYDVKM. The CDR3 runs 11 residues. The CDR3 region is CASLTGVRQFF. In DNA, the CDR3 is TGTGCCAGCCTTACGGGAGTTCGGCAGTTCTTC.

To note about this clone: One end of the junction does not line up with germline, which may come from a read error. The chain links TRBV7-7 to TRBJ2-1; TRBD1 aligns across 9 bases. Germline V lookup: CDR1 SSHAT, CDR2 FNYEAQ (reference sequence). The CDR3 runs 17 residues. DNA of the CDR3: TGTGCTAGCAGCTCCACCCTGGGACAGGGACTTCACAATGAGCAGTTCTTC. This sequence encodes CASSSTLGQGLHNEQFF.

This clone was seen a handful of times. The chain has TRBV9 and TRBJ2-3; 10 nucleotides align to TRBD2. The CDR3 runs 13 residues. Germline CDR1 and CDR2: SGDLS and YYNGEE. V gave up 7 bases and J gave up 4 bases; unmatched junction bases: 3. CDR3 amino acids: CASEREGADTQYF. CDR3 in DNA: TGTGCCAGCGAGCGGGAGGGGGCAGATACGCAGTATTTT.

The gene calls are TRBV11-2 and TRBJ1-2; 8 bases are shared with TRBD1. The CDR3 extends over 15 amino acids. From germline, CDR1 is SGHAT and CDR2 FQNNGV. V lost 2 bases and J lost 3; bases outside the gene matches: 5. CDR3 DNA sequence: TGTGCCAGCAGCTTAACCCCGACAGGGGACTATGGCTACACCTTC. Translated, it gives CASSLTPTGDYGYTF.

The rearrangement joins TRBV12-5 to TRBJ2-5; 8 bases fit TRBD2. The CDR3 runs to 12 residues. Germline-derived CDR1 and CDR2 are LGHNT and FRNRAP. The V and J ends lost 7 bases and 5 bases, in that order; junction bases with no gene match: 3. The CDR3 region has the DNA TGTGCTAGTGCCGGGGGGGCGGAGACCCAGTACTTC. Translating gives CASAGGAETQYF.

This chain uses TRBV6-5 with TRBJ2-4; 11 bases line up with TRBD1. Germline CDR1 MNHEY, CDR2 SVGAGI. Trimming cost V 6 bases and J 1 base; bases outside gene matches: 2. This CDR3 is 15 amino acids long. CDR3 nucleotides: TGTGCCAGCAGCGGACAGGGGGCGGCCAAAAACATTCAGTACTTC. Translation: CASSGQGAAKNIQYF.

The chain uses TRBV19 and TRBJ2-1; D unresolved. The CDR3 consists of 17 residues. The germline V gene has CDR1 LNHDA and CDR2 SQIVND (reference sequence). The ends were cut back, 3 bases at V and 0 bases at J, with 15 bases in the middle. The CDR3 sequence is CASSMYPVKSSYNEQFF. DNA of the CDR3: TGTGCCAGTAGTATGTATCCAGTTAAGTCCTCCTACAATGAGCAGTTCTTC.

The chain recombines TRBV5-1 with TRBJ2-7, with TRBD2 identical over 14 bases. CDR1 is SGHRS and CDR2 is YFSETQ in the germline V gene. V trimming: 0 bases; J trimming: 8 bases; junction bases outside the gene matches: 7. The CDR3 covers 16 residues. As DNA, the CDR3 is TGCGCCAGCAGCTTGGCCCCGGGACTAGCGGGAGTGCAGCAGTACTTC. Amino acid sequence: CASSLAPGLAGVQQYF.

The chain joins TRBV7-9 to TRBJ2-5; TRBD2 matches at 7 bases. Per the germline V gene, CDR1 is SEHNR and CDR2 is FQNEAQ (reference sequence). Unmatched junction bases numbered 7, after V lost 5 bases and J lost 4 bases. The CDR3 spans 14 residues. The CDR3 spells CASSSSGTGETQYF. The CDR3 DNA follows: TGTGCCAGCAGCAGCAGCGGGACCGGAGAGACCCAGTACTTC.